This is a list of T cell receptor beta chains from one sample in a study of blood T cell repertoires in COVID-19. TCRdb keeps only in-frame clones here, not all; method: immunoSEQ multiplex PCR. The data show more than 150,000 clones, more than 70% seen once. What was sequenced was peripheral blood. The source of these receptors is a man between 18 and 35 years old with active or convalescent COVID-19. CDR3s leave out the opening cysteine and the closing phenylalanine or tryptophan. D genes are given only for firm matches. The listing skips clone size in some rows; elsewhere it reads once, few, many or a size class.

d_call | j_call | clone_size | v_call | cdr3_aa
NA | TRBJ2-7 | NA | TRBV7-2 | ASSSQGGSYEQY
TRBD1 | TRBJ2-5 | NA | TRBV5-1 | ASSRGTGGQETQY
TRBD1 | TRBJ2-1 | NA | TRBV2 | ASSEGTGPVEQF
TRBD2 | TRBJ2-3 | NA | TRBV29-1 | SVGTAGGFSDTQY
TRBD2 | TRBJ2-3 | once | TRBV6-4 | ASSTGTSNTDTQY
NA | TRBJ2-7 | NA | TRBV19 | ASSIGTPNSEQY
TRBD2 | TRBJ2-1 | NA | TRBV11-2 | ASSLRTSGRSRHEQF
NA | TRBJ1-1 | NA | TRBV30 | AWSFRGPTEAF
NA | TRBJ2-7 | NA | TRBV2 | ASSVAARGGEQY
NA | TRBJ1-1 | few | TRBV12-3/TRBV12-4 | ASSQDRNTEAF
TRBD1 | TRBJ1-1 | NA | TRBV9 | ASSVGQGRSHTEAF
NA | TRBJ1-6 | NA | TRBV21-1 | ASKVTGGFNSPLH